This T cell receptor beta chain appears in the sequencing data of a study of CD8 T cells in ankylosing spondylitis. Germline loops: CDR1 SGHRS, CDR2 YFSETQ. There are 16 residues in the CDR3. Trimming shortened V by 2 bases and J by 1 base, and 15 bases separated the two germline ends. General study points: Clones linked with disease were CD8+ and fairly uncommon in the peripheral blood. Reportedly, significant enrichment of disease-linked clones occurred in matched ankylosing spondylitis synovial fluid. A motif of under ten highly homologous TCR beta variants was seen as apparently characteristic of ankylosing spondylitis blood.

Construction of TCR beta libraries was performed using quantitative 5'-RACE with molecular barcodes. TCRdb itself ran the 5' RACE reads through MiXCR, one entry per CDR3 protein. Here the sample spans under 250,000 distinct CDR3 sequences, roughly 25% being singletons. As for this clonotype: Its cognate antigen is unknown. Possible read error: a much larger clone is one base away.

This clonotype was sampled from a male donor with ankylosing spondylitis or in good health (not recorded which). The chain has TRBV5-1 and TRBJ2-5; D gene unclear. The specimen was blood, either unsorted or a sorted T cell fraction (not recorded which). The CDR3 bases are TGCGCCAGCAGCTTACCACGACCAGCGTCCCAAGAGACCCAGTACTTC. It is translated as CASSLPRPASQETQYF.